The present entry profiles one T cell receptor (beta chain) with its context. Antigen unknown. The record originates from a study of cytomegalovirus exposure and HLA in healthy donors. The wider study: An early release of data contained about 85 million unique TCRs, which came from HLA-typed donors.

With 7 bases removed from V and 3 bases from J, the gap between germline ends came to 13 bases. In germline, CDR1 is SGHTA, CDR2 FQGNSA. This CDR3 has 13 residues. General study points: Cytomegalovirus association was assigned to under 200 TCR beta chains. There were some V segments, including TRBV6-2 and TRBV6-3, excluded as indistinguishable. Across donors, most TCRs were seen rarely, yet some public ones were widespread.

Primers included in the PCR were 60 Vbeta and 13 Jbeta primers. Here immunoSEQ multiplex PCR was the method, and the copy in TCRdb shows in-frame clones only, minus some. The top ten hold roughly 1.5% of the sample, which has around 140,000 clones, about three quarters seen once. The TCR comes from a woman between 18 and 30 years old in good health and CMV-seronegative. The chain employs TRBV7-2 and TRBJ2-7, with TRBD1 as a possible D gene (5 bases). The specimen sequenced was PBMCs. The CDR3 spells CASNRAQGYEQYF. CDR3 coding DNA: TGTGCCAGCAACCGGGCGCAGGGCTACGAGCAGTACTTC.